These T cell receptor beta chains were read from a single sample in a study of T cell clones after liver transplantation. Sequencing used immunoSEQ multiplex PCR; TCRdb keeps in-frame clones, though not all of them. The table lists just over 80,000 clones, roughly 80% of them singletons. The specimen was CD4+ T cells from blood, collected approximately 45 months after liver transplant. Source of these receptors: a human patient who received a liver transplant. Some T cells may originate from the graft donor. The CDR3 runs from the conserved cysteine through the conserved F or W. The order of the fields is J gene, D gene, clone size, V gene, CDR3 DNA, CDR3 protein. The D gene is left open where the match is weak. Clone size is not always given. Where it is, it says once, few, many or a class for expanded clones.

TRBJ1-4	TRBD1	.	TRBV29-1	TGCAGCGTTACCGGGACAGGGTACGAAAAACTGTTTTTT	CSVTGTGYEKLFF
TRBJ1-1	.	.	TRBV6-1	TGTGCCAGCAGCGGGTGGGGGGCTGAAGCTTTCTTT	CASSGWGAEAFF
TRBJ2-5	.	.	TRBV6-1	TGTGCCAGCAGCAGACTCGTGGAGACCCAGTACTTC	CASSRLVETQYF
TRBJ2-2	.	.	TRBV7-2	TGTGCCAGCAGCTTAGAGCCGGGGGGCAGCACCGGGGAGCTGTTTTTT	CASSLEPGGSTGELFF
TRBJ1-2	TRBD1	.	TRBV2	TGTGCCAGCCAGGGAGGGGGCGGCGGCTACACCTTC	CASQGGGGGYTF
TRBJ1-5	.	.	TRBV2	TGTGCCAGCAGTGAATTGGGAAGAGCCCAGCATTTT	CASSELGRAQHF
TRBJ2-3	.	.	TRBV6-1	TGTGCCAGCAAGTGGGGGCCTAGCACAGATACGCAGTATTTT	CASKWGPSTDTQYF
TRBJ2-1	.	.	TRBV2	TGTGCCAGCAGCGCCGAGGTGGGAGAGCAGTTCTTC	CASSAEVGEQFF
TRBJ2-7	.	.	TRBV4-1	TGCGCCAGCAGCCAAGTCTTATTCATTCAGGGGCGCGACCACTACGAGCAGTACTTC	CASSQVLFIQGRDHYEQYF
TRBJ2-7	TRBD2	once	TRBV19	TGTGCCAGTAGTTCCAGGACTAGCGGGAGGGCCAGGGAGCAGTACTTC	CASSSRTSGRAREQYF
TRBJ2-5	.	.	TRBV18	TGTGCCAGCTCACCACGGCTAGCGTTACAAGAGACCCAGTACTTC	CASSPRLALQETQYF
TRBJ1-1	.	.	TRBV6-5	TGTGCCAGCAGTTCGCAGGGGCTTAACACTGAAGCTTTCTTT	CASSSQGLNTEAFF
TRBJ1-2	.	.	TRBV18	TGTGCCAGCTCACCAGGGCTGCAGGGAGTCTGGCATGGCTACACCTTC	CASSPGLQGVWHGYTF
TRBJ2-1	.	.	TRBV4-3	TGCGCCAGCAGCCAAAAAGGGTCGTCGGATGAGCAGTTCTTC	CASSQKGSSDEQFF
TRBJ2-1	.	.	TRBV7-8	TGTGCCAGCAGCCCAGTTTGGGCGCCTCAAAGGTTTGCCAATGAGCAGTTCTTC	CASSPVWAPQRFANEQFF
TRBJ2-7	TRBD2	.	TRBV7-2	TGTGCCAGCAGCCCCTGGGCTAGCGGGAGCGCCTACGAGCAGTACTTC	CASSPWASGSAYEQYF
TRBJ2-5	TRBD2	.	TRBV19	TGTGCCAGTAGTATACGAGGCGGGAGAGGGGAGACCCAGTACTTC	CASSIRGGRGETQYF
TRBJ1-2	.	.	TRBV19	TGTGCCAGTAGTATAAAACTAGACTATGGCTACACCTTC	CASSIKLDYGYTF